The 22 T cell receptor beta chains listed next were all sequenced from one sample in a study of OX40 agonist ivuxolimab in advanced cancers. Measured with immunoSEQ multiplex PCR; TCRdb has only the in-frame clones, and not every one. The table shows tens of thousands of clones, with roughly 91% occurring only once. The sample in question was CD4+ or CD8+ T cells sorted from blood, obtained in a trial of the OX40 agonist ivuxolimab. The receptors stem from an adult with an advanced solid tumor such as melanoma, head and neck, liver or kidney cancer.

This rearrangement joins TRBV7-3 to TRBJ1-1; D gene uncertain. CDR3 length equals 13 residues. V lost 1 base to trimming and J lost 8 bases, with 11 bases between them. CDR1 is SGHTA and CDR2 is FQGTGA in the germline V gene. CDR3 nucleotide sequence: TGTGCCAGCAGCTTAATTGCAACTGGCGAAGCTTTCTTT. It translates to CASSLIATGEAFF.

The V call is TRBV10-3, the J call TRBJ2-5, with 7 bases lining up with TRBD2. The CDR3 runs to 13 residues. Germline CDR1 and CDR2: ENHRY and SYGVKD. V trimming: 4 bases; J trimming: 5 bases; junction bases outside the gene matches: 4. CDR3 amino acids: CAISGTSRETQYF. In DNA form, the CDR3 reads TGTGCCATCAGTGGGACTAGTCGGGAGACCCAGTACTTC.

There are a few counts of this clone. This chain joins TRBV19 and TRBJ1-6; TRBD1 might be the D (5 bases). The CDR3 extends over 16 amino acids. The V and J ends lost 3 bases and 9 bases respectively, with 18 bases between them. Per the germline V gene, CDR1 is LNHDA and CDR2 is SQIVND (reference sequence). CDR3 nucleotide sequence: TGTGCCAGTAGTATTCTGTTAGGTCCGAGGGGTTCACCCCTCCACTTT. Its protein is CASSILLGPRGSPLHF.

The V and J genes are TRBV5-1 and TRBJ2-3; tentative D call: TRBD2 (7 bases). The V end lost 4 bases, the J end lost 0 bases, and 15 bases lay between the germline ends. CDR3 length equals 16 residues. Germline loops: CDR1 SGHRS, CDR2 YFSETQ. This CDR3 is CASSSSGGASTDTQYF. The DNA for the CDR3 is TGCGCCAGCAGCAGTAGTGGGGGGGCTAGCACAGATACGCAGTATTTT.

This clone occurred a few times. The V gene is TRBV7-6, the J gene TRBJ2-7, with D possibly TRBD1 on 7 matching bases. Germline V gene sequence: CDR1 SGHVS, CDR2 FNYEAQ. V was trimmed by 3 bases and J by 6 bases, leaving 12 bases between them. The CDR3 sequence is 13 residues long. CDR3: CASSFDRDSEQYF. For the CDR3, the DNA is TGTGCCAGCAGCTTTGACAGGGACTCCGAGCAGTACTTC.

The chain recombines TRBV19 with TRBJ2-2; the D gene is possibly TRBD2 (7 bases). The CDR3 runs 15 residues. The ends were cut back, 5 bases at V and 2 bases at J, with 12 bases in the middle. Germline V lookup: CDR1 LNHDA, CDR2 SQIVND (reference sequence). For the CDR3, the DNA is TGTGCCAGTAGTCGGTGGGGGGGCAACACCGGGGAGCTGTTTTTT. Protein sequence: CASSRWGGNTGELFF.

A note on this clone: The conserved phenylalanine or tryptophan is not found at the CDR3 terminus, so this likely reflects a read error. The rearrangement uses TRBV7-8 and TRBJ1-6; D not resolved. V lost 5 bases, J lost 0 bases, and 11 bases lay in between. CDR1 is SGHVS, CDR2 FQNEAQ, per germline. CDR3 length equals 16 residues. The CDR3 nucleotides are TGTGCCAGCAGCCCGTCCATCCTCTCCTATAATTCACCCCTCCACCTT. Its translation is CASSPSILSYNSPLHL.

The genes are TRBV5-1 and TRBJ1-2; perhaps TRBD1 as D (5 bases). V lost 7 bases and J 5 bases, leaving 15 bases between the germline ends. The CDR3 spans 13 residues. CDR1 is SGHRS, CDR2 YFSETQ, per germline. CDR3 amino acids: CASSEGQGYGYTF. The CDR3 DNA is TGCGCCAGCTCAGAGGGGCAAGGATATGGCTACACCTTC.

The chain joins TRBV2 to TRBJ2-5, with D unresolved. The CDR3 runs 13 residues. Trimming shortened V by 6 bases and J by 3 bases, and 11 bases separated the two germline ends. Germline assignment: CDR1 SNHLY and CDR2 FYNNEI. The CDR3 DNA reads TGTGCCAGCAGACGTACGGGCGAAGAGACCCAGTACTTC. It is translated as CASRRTGEETQYF.

The V gene is TRBV5-5, the J gene TRBJ1-2; 11 bases are a match to TRBD1. Germline V CDR1 and CDR2: SGHKS, YYEKEE (reference sequence). V trimming: 6 bases; J trimming: 4 bases; junction bases outside the gene matches: 14. CDR3 size: 17 residues. The CDR3 protein is CASTLVWGGQGGYGYTF. In nucleotides, the CDR3 is TGTGCCAGCACCCTTGTCTGGGGGGGACAGGGGGGCTATGGCTACACCTTC.

This chain uses TRBV10-3 with TRBJ2-5; D may be TRBD1 (6 bases). V was shortened by 7 bases and J by 0 bases, with 15 bases between the two germline ends. The germline CDR1 and CDR2 sequences are ENHRY and SYGVKD. CDR3 size: 15 residues. The CDR3 loop reads CAIKERQDHQETQYF. DNA of the CDR3: TGTGCCATCAAGGAGAGACAGGACCACCAAGAGACCCAGTACTTC.

This chain joins TRBV2 and TRBJ1-2; unclear D gene. CDR1 SNHLY and CDR2 FYNNEI come from the germline V gene. Trimming shortened V by 7 bases and J by 1 base, and 7 bases separated the two germline ends. The CDR3 sequence is 12 residues long. The CDR3 loop reads CASTRSNYGYTF. DNA of the CDR3: TGTGCCAGCACGAGAAGTAACTATGGCTACACCTTC.

This clone was counted between two and nine times. CDR3 residues: CASSASNQPQHF. The CDR3, as DNA: TGTGCCAGCAGTGCTAGCAATCAGCCCCAGCATTTT. The chain has TRBV25-1 and TRBJ1-5, with unresolved D. The length of the CDR3 is 12 residues. The germline V gene has CDR1 MGHDK and CDR2 SYGVNS. Trimming stripped 4 bases from V and 0 bases from J, with 1 base between.

The chain couples TRBV6-1 to TRBJ1-2; 7 bases are shared with TRBD1. With 6 bases clipped from V and 3 bases from J, the junction kept 4 bases outside the gene matches. Germline V gene data show CDR1 as MNHNS and CDR2 as SASEGT. This CDR3 spans 13 amino acids. CDR3 in amino acids: CASSLGQYYGYTF. In DNA, the CDR3 is TGTGCCAGCAGCCTGGGACAGTACTATGGCTACACCTTC.

The chain uses TRBV28 and TRBJ2-5; TRBD1 matches 7 bases. The J call may be faulty, since TRBJ2-7 better matches the DNA end. CDR1 is MDHEN, CDR2 SYDVKM, per germline. This CDR3 is 12 amino acids long. DNA of the CDR3: TGTGCCACCAGGACAGGTACCTACGAGCAGTACTTC. Amino acid sequence: CATRTGTYEQYF.

V is TRBV5-8 and J is TRBJ2-1; the match to TRBD1 covers 7 bases. The V gene's germline CDR1 is SGHTS and CDR2 YDEGEE. V shed 1 base and J 6 bases; nucleotides not matched to a gene: 7. There are 15 residues in the CDR3. Here the CDR3 DNA reads TGTGCCAGCAGCTTGAGACAGGGAGCTCTCAATGAGCAGTTCTTC. Translation gives CASSLRQGALNEQFF.

This sequence joins TRBV7-2 and TRBJ1-1; tentatively, D is TRBD1 (6 bases). The ends were cut back, 7 bases at V and 3 bases at J, with 18 bases in the middle. Germline lookup yields CDR1 SGHTA and CDR2 FQGNSA. This CDR3 is built from 15 residues. The CDR3 region is CASMRGGAVYTEAFF. CDR3 coding DNA: TGTGCCAGCATGCGAGGGGGAGCGGTATACACTGAAGCTTTCTTT.

The V and J genes are TRBV15 and TRBJ2-2, with a tentative D call TRBD1 (7 bases). The V gene's germline CDR1 is LNHNV and CDR2 YYDKDF (reference sequence). V lost 3 bases and J 7 bases, leaving 15 bases between the germline ends. The CDR3 covers 15 residues. The CDR3 region has the DNA TGTGCCACCAGCAGGCCCCAGGGGGGTAACGGGGAGCTGTTTTTT. Protein: CATSRPQGGNGELFF.

The DNA of the CDR3 is TGTGCCAGCAGCTTCGGGAGGGCGGTGAACACTGAAGCTTTCTTT. This encodes CASSFGRAVNTEAFF. J is TRBJ1-1 and V is TRBV5-4; D gene ambiguous. The CDR3 is made up of 15 amino acids. Germline CDR1 is SGHNT and CDR2 is YYREEE (reference sequence). Between the trimmed V and J ends, which lost 2 bases and 0 bases, there was a span of 11 bases.

The chain links TRBV2 to TRBJ2-1, with 8 bases aligning to TRBD2. Per the germline V gene, CDR1 is SNHLY and CDR2 is FYNNEI. The CDR3 is made up of 12 amino acids. V lost 6 bases, J lost 7 bases, and 2 bases stayed unmatched. The CDR3 loop is CASSGGGNEQFF. CDR3 in DNA: TGTGCCAGCAGCGGGGGGGGTAATGAGCAGTTCTTC. The full variable domain, with the rest looked up from reference TRBV2 and TRBJ2-1, is EPEVTQTPSHQVTQMGQEVILRCVPISNHLYFYWYRQILGQKVEFLVSFYNNEISEKSEIFDDQFSVERPDGSNFTLKIRSTKLEDSAMYFCASSGGGNEQFFGPGTRLTVL.

The rearrangement links TRBV6-1 to TRBJ1-5; TRBD1 aligns across 7 bases. V shed 6 bases, J shed 8 bases, and the junction held 7 bases outside the gene matches. The CDR3 contains 13 residues. Germline values: CDR1 MNHNS, CDR2 SASEGT. The CDR3 DNA is TGTGCCAGCAGGATAGGGGGCAGGGAGCCCCAGCATTTT. Amino acids: CASRIGGREPQHF.

The rearrangement joins TRBV5-1 to TRBJ1-1; D not certain. The V gene lost 0 bases and the J gene lost 3 bases, with 9 bases spanning the gap. There are 14 residues in the CDR3. The V gene's germline CDR1 is SGHRS and CDR2 YFSETQ. CDR3 nucleotide sequence: TGCGCCAGCAGCTTGGCGGGGATGCACACTGAAGCTTTCTTT. Its protein is CASSLAGMHTEAFF.